The 22 T cell receptor beta chains below all came from one sample that was sequenced in a study of cytomegalovirus exposure and HLA in healthy donors. The primer mix had 60 Vbeta and 13 Jbeta primers. Measured with immunoSEQ multiplex PCR; TCRdb has only the in-frame clones, and not every one. The sample yields about 160,000 clones, approximately 85% seen once. Sequenced input: PBMCs. These receptors originate from a man between 18 and 35 years old in good health and CMV-seropositive.

This clone was recorded only once. This sequence joins TRBV9 and TRBJ1-6, with 11 bases that match TRBD1. Germline trimming cut 4 bases from V and 10 bases from J; bases unmatched to any gene: 4. Germline CDR1 SGDLS, CDR2 YYNGEE. The CDR3 loop spans 14 amino acids. Here the CDR3 reads CASSPDRGQSPLHF. The CDR3 region has the DNA TGTGCCAGCAGCCCGGACAGGGGGCAATCACCCCTCCACTTT.

The count of this clone is one. This sequence joins TRBV5-4 and TRBJ2-3, with TRBD1 matching 9 bases. This CDR3 has 16 amino acids. Trimming took 1 base from V and 4 from J; bases not matched to a gene: 7. Germline V lookup: CDR1 SGHNT, CDR2 YYREEE (reference sequence). CDR3 nucleotides: TGTGCCAGCAGCTTGCCCTCTACAGGGGGCGCAGATACGCAGTATTTT. It yields the protein CASSLPSTGGADTQYF.

The gene calls are TRBV7-2 and TRBJ1-3; D is perhaps TRBD1 (5 bases). This CDR3 contains 16 residues. Germline V gene lookup returns CDR1 SGHTA and CDR2 FQGNSA. With 1 base removed from V and 4 bases from J, the gap between germline ends came to 14 bases. In nucleotides, the CDR3 is TGTGCCAGCAGCTTAGGGTCAGGGCCTGGGGGAAACACCATATATTTT. It codes for CASSLGSGPGGNTIYF.

The CDR3 reads CATSRDGSYGYTF. DNA of the CDR3: TGTGCCACCAGCAGAGATGGCAGCTATGGCTACACCTTC. V and J are TRBV15 and TRBJ1-2, with D unresolved. The germline V gene has CDR1 LNHNV and CDR2 YYDKDF (reference sequence). V was shortened by 0 bases and J by 4 bases, with 6 bases between the two germline ends. There are 13 residues in the CDR3. Combining the CDR3 with reference TRBV15 and TRBJ1-2 gives the whole variable domain DAMVIQNPRYQVTQFGKPVTLSCSQTLNHNVMYWYQQKSSQAPKLLFHYYDKDFNNEADTPDNFQSRRPNTSFCFLDIRSPGLGDTAMYLCATSRDGSYGYTFGSGTRLTVV.

The J gene is TRBJ2-7, the V gene TRBV7-2, with TRBD1 matching 7 bases. V dropped 2 bases and J dropped 0; count of bases not matched to a gene: 4. The CDR3 sequence is 15 residues long. Germline V CDR1 and CDR2: SGHTA, FQGNSA. DNA of the CDR3: TGTGCCAGCAGCTTATGGACAGGACTCTCCTACGAGCAGTACTTC. The encoded protein is CASSLWTGLSYEQYF.

The chain carries TRBV29-1 and TRBJ2-1; possible D gene TRBD2, 6 bases. The germline V and J ends were trimmed by 4 bases and 2 bases, with 18 bases remaining between them. The CDR3 runs 16 residues. Germline CDR1 SQVTM, CDR2 ANQGSEA. CDR3: CSVAGAGQLAYNEQFF. As DNA, the CDR3 is TGCAGCGTTGCGGGAGCGGGCCAATTGGCCTACAATGAGCAGTTCTTC.

The J gene is TRBJ2-7, the V gene TRBV10-3; 8 positions agree with TRBD2. This CDR3 is 17 amino acids long. The trim removed 3 bases at V and 2 bases at J, leaving 12 bases unmatched. The V gene's germline CDR1 is ENHRY and CDR2 SYGVKD. The CDR3 DNA reads as TGTGCCATCAGTGATCCCGGGGAGACTAGCGAACCCTACGAGCAGTACTTC. Translating it yields CAISDPGETSEPYEQYF.

The chain couples TRBV27 to TRBJ1-2; TRBD1 matches at 11 bases. The CDR3 runs to 15 residues. Per the germline V gene, CDR1 is MNHEY and CDR2 is SMNVEV (reference sequence). Trimming removed 6 bases from V and 5 bases from J; junction bases left unmatched: 8. CDR3 region: CASRSGQGGWYGYTF. Here the CDR3 DNA reads TGTGCCAGCAGGTCGGGACAGGGGGGTTGGTATGGCTACACCTTC.

The CDR3 region has the DNA TGCAGCGTTTGGGGGACAGGGTTAGTGGAGCAGTACTTC. Protein: CSVWGTGLVEQYF. The gene calls are TRBV29-1 and TRBJ2-7; 9 bases map to TRBD1. CDR3 length: 13 amino acids. In germline, CDR1 is SQVTM, CDR2 ANQGSEA. The J segment lost 7 bases and the V segment lost 5 bases, leaving 9 bases of the junction unmatched.

This clone has only one observation. This chain connects TRBV5-1 to TRBJ2-5; D is unclear. Germline values: CDR1 SGHRS, CDR2 YFSETQ. This CDR3 spans 16 amino acids. V lost 4 bases and J 5 bases, leaving 21 bases between the germline ends. The CDR3: CASSLCETYHRETQYF. For the CDR3, the DNA is TGCGCCAGCAGCCTGTGTGAGACATATCATCGGGAGACCCAGTACTTC. The full variable domain, in which reference TRBV5-1 and TRBJ2-5 provide the parts outside the CDR3, is KAGVTQTPRYLIKTRGQQVTLSCSPISGHRSVSWYQQTPGQGLQFLFEYFSETQRNKGNFPGRFSGRQFSNSRSEMNVSTLELGDSALYLCASSLCETYHRETQYFGPGTRLLVL.

The genes are TRBV15 and TRBJ2-1; 7 bases agree with TRBD1. This CDR3 spans 13 amino acids. CDR1 and CDR2 (germline): LNHNV, YYDKDF (reference sequence). With 0 bases clipped from V and 8 bases from J, the junction kept 1 base outside the gene matches. CDR3 sequence: CATSRDQGDEQFF. In DNA form, the CDR3 reads TGTGCCACCAGCAGAGATCAGGGGGATGAGCAGTTCTTC.

The J gene is TRBJ2-7, the V gene TRBV5-8; the match to TRBD1 covers 7 bases. Germline CDR1 is SGHTS and CDR2 is YDEGEE. V was pared by 4 bases and J by 2 bases, with 6 bases of the junction left unmatched. The CDR3 has 14 amino acids. The CDR3 is CASSVPGQTYEQYF. As DNA, the CDR3 is TGTGCCAGCAGCGTCCCGGGACAGACCTACGAGCAGTACTTC.

J is TRBJ1-6 and V is TRBV7-3, with 9 bases aligning to TRBD1. The CDR3 has 16 residues. The germline V gene encodes CDR1 SGHTA and CDR2 FQGTGA. V shed 2 bases, J shed 10 bases, and the junction held 9 bases outside the gene matches. As DNA, the CDR3 is TGTGCCAGCAGCTTATCAGGGGACAGGGTATCCTCACCCCTCCACTTT. It codes for CASSLSGDRVSSPLHF.

The rearrangement uses TRBV7-8 and TRBJ2-6; D might be TRBD1 (6 bases). CDR1 and CDR2 from the germline V gene are SGHVS and FQNEAQ. V was pared by 2 bases and J by 0 bases, with 14 bases between. The CDR3 is 18 residues long. This CDR3 reads CASSLKDSLSSGANVLTF. Written as DNA, the CDR3 is TGTGCCAGCAGCTTAAAGGACAGCCTCAGCTCTGGGGCCAACGTCCTGACTTTC. Full variable domain (rest looked up from reference TRBV7-8 and TRBJ2-6): GAGVSQSPRYKVAKRGQDVALRCDPISGHVSLFWYQQALGQGPEFLTYFQNEAQLDKSGLPSDRFFAERPEGSVSTLKIQRTQQEDSAVYLCASSLKDSLSSGANVLTFGAGSRLTVL.

The genes are TRBV7-6 and TRBJ1-3; 7 bases line up with TRBD1. The CDR3 totals 14 residues. V lost 3 bases, J lost 7 bases, and 6 bases stayed unmatched. Germline CDR1 reads SGHVS; CDR2 reads FNYEAQ. The CDR3 sequence: CASSLGQYENTIYF. The CDR3 nucleotides are TGTGCCAGCAGCTTGGGACAGTATGAGAACACCATATATTTT.

This chain uses TRBV4-3 with TRBJ2-2, with a possible D match to TRBD1 (5 bases). Germline values: CDR1 LGHNA, CDR2 YSLEER. Deletions cut 4 bases from V and 3 bases from J, with 15 bases between. This CDR3 is 16 amino acids long. This CDR3 is CASSPVAGIDTGELFF. The CDR3 DNA reads TGCGCCAGCAGCCCGGTGGCAGGGATCGACACCGGGGAGCTGTTTTTT.

The V gene is TRBV10-1, the J gene TRBJ1-1; D unresolved. Trimming shortened V by 6 bases and J by 1 base, and 12 bases separated the two germline ends. Germline V gene sequence: CDR1 WNHNN, CDR2 SYGVQD (reference sequence). This CDR3 spans 14 amino acids. CDR3 sequence: CASRQRLRNTEAFF. The CDR3 DNA follows: TGCGCCAGCAGACAACGCCTCCGGAACACTGAAGCTTTCTTT.

The chain is built from TRBV2 and TRBJ2-7, with 9 positions matching TRBD2. The CDR3 totals 15 residues. CDR1 is SNHLY and CDR2 is FYNNEI in the germline V gene. V trimming: 4 bases; J trimming: 7 bases; junction bases outside the gene matches: 11. The CDR3 here is CASSVASGAPREQYF. In DNA form, the CDR3 reads TGTGCCAGCAGTGTGGCTAGCGGGGCCCCCCGGGAGCAGTACTTC.

This clone was detected only a few times. The rearrangement links TRBV30 to TRBJ2-1; 12 nucleotides line up with TRBD2. This CDR3 has 18 residues. The junction had 13 bases not matched to a gene; V was cut back by 3 bases and J by 4 bases. Per germline, CDR1 GTSNPN and CDR2 SVGIG (reference sequence). The CDR3 DNA sequence: TGTGCCTGGAGCGGTCTGTGGCTAGCGGGGGGGCATTACAATGAGCAGTTCTTC. It specifies CAWSGLWLAGGHYNEQFF.

This clone appeared a single time. One end of the junction does not line up with germline, which may come from a read error. The CDR3 loop reads CASSFRGGEDF. The CDR3, as DNA: TGTGCCAGCAGCTTTAGAGGGGGCGAGGACTTC. The genes are TRBV5-6 and TRBJ1-2; 7 nucleotides agree with TRBD1. The germline V gene encodes CDR1 SGHDT and CDR2 YYEEEE. The CDR3 sequence is 11 residues long.

The chain combines TRBV6-5 with TRBJ1-4; D is unresolved. The CDR3 spans 14 residues. CDR1 and CDR2 from the germline V gene are MNHEY and SVGAGI. The V end lost 8 bases, the J end lost 0 bases, and 10 bases lay between the germline ends. The CDR3 sequence is CASQKRATNEKLFF. CDR3 in DNA: TGTGCCAGCCAAAAGAGAGCAACTAATGAAAAACTGTTTTTT.

The chain recombines TRBV11-3 with TRBJ1-1; no clear D gene. V lost 1 base and J lost 0, with 12 bases in between. From germline, CDR1 is SGHNT and CDR2 YENEEA. The CDR3 covers 16 residues. As DNA, the CDR3 is TGTGCCAGCAGCTTAGCGGAGGGCGGATTGAACACTGAAGCTTTCTTT. Translated, it gives CASSLAEGGLNTEAFF. Filled out from reference TRBV11-3 and TRBJ1-1, the complete variable domain reads EAGVVQSPRYKIIEKKQPVAFWCNPISGHNTLYWYLQNLGQGPELLIRYENEEAVDDSQLPKDRFSAERLKGVDSTLKIQPAELGDSAVYLCASSLAEGGLNTEAFFGQGTRLTVV.